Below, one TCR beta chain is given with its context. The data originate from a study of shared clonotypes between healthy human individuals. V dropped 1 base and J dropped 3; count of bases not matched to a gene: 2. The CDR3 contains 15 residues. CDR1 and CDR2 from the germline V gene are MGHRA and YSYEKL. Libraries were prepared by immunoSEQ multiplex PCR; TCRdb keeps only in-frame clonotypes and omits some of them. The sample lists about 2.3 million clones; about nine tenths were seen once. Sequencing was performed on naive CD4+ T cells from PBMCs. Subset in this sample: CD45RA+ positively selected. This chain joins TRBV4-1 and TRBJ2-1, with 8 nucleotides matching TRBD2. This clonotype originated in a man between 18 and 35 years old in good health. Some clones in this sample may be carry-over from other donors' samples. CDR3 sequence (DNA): TGCGCCAGCAGCCAAGGAGCGGGGGTCTACAATGAGCAGTTCTTC. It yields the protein CASSQGAGVYNEQFF.